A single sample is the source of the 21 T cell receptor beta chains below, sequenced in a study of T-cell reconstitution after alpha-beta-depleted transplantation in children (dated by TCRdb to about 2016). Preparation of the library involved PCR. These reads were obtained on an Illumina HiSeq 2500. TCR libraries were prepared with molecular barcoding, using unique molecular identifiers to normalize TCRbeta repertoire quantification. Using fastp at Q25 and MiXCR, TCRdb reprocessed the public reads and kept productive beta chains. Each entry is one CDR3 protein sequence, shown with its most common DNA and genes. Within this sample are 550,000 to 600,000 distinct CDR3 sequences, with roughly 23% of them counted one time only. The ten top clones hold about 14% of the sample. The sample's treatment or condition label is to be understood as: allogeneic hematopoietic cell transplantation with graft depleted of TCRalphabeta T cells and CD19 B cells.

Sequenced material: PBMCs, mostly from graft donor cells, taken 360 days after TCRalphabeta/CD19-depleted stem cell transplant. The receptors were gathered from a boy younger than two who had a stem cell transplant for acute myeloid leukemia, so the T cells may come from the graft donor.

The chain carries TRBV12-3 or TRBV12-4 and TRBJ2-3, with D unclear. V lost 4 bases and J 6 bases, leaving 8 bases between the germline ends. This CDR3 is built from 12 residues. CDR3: CASSSFGDTQYF. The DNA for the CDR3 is TGTGCCAGCAGTTCCTTTGGGGATACGCAGTATTTT.

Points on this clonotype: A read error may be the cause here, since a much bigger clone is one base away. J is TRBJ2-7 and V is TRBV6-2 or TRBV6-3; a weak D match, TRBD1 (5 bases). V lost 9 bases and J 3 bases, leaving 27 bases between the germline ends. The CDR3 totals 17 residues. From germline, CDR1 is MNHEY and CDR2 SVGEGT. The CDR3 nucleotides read TGTGCCAGTTCCGTGGGGCGCCTTATCTACTACTACTACGAGCAGTACTTC. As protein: CASSVGRLIYYYYEQYF.

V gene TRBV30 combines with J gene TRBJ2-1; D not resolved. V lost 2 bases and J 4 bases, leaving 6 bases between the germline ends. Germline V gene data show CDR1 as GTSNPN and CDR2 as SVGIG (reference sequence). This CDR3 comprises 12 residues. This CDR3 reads CAWSPRYNEQFF. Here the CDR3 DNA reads TGTGCCTGGAGTCCACGATACAATGAGCAGTTCTTC.

The CDR3 nucleotides read TGTGCCACCAGCAGTTCCCAGGGGTCCCGGGAGACCCAGTACTTC. Encoded protein: CATSSSQGSRETQYF. The V and J genes are TRBV15 and TRBJ2-5; a possible D gene is TRBD1 (6 bases). V dropped 3 bases and J dropped 5 bases, with 16 bases sitting between them. CDR1 and CDR2 (germline): LNHNV, YYDKDF (reference sequence). The length of the CDR3 is 15 residues.

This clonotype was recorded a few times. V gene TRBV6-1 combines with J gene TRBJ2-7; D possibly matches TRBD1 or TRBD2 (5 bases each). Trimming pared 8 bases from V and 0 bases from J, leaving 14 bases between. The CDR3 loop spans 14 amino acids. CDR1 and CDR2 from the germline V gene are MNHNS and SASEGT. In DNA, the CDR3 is TGTGCCAGCGGTCGGGACGGCGACTCCTACGAGCAGTACTTC. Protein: CASGRDGDSYEQYF.

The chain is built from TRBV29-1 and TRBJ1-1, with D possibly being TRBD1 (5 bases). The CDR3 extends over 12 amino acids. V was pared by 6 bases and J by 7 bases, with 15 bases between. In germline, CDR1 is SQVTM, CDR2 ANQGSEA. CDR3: CSVVRQRIEAFF. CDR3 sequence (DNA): TGCAGCGTGGTTCGACAGCGCATTGAAGCTTTCTTT. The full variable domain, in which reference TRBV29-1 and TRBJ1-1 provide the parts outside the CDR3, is SAVISQKPSRDICQRGTSLTIQCQVDSQVTMMFWYRQQPGQSLTLIATANQGSEATYESGFVIDKFPISRPNLTFSTLTVSNMSPEDSSIYLCSVVRQRIEAFFGQGTRLTVV.

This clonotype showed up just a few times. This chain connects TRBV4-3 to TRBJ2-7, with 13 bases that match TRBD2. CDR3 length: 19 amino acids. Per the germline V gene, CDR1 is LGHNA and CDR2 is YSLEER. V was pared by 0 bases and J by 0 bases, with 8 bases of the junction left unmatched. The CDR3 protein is CASSQDEPGLAGFSYEQYF. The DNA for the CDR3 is TGCGCCAGCAGCCAAGATGAACCGGGACTAGCGGGGTTCTCCTACGAGCAGTACTTC.

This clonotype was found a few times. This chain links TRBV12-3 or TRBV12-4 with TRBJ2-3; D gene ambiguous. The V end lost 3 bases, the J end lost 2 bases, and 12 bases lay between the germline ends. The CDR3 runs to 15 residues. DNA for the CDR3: TGTGCCAGCAGTTTTGGCGGCGCTATCACAGATACGCAGTATTTT. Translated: CASSFGGAITDTQYF.

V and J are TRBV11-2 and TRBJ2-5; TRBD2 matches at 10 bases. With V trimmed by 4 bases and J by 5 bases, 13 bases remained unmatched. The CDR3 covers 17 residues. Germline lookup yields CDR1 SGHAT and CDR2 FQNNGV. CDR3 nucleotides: TGTGCCAGCAGCTCCCAAGGTAGCGGGGGGCCGTGGGAGACCCAGTACTTC. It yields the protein CASSSQGSGGPWETQYF.

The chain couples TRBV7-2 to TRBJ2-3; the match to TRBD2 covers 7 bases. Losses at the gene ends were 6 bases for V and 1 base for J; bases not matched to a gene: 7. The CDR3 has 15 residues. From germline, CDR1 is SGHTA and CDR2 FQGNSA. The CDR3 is CASSSMGGGTDTQYF. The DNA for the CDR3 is TGTGCCAGCAGTAGTATGGGGGGGGGCACAGATACGCAGTATTTT. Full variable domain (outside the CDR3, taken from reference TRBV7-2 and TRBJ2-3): GAGVSQSPSNKVTEKGKDVELRCDPISGHTALYWYRQSLGQGLEFLIYFQGNSAPDKSGLPSDRFSAERTGGSVSTLTIQRTQQEDSAVYLCASSSMGGGTDTQYFGPGTRLTVL.

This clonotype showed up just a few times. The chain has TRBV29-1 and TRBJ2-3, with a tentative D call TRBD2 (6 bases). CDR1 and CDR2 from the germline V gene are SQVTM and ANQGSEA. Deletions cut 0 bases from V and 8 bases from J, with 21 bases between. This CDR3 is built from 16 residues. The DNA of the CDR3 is TGCAGCGTTGAAGATTGGGCGGGGACCGGTTACGGTACGCAGTATTTT. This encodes CSVEDWAGTGYGTQYF.

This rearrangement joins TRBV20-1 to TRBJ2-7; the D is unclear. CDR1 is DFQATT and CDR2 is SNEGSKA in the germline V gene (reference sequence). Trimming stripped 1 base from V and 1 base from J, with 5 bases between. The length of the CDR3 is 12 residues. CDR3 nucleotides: TGCAGTGCTAGAGTCCCTTCCTACGAGCAGTACTTC. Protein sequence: CSARVPSYEQYF.

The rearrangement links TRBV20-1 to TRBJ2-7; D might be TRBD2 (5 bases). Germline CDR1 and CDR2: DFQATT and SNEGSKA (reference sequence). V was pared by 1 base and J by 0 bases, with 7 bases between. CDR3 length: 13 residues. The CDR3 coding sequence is TGCAGTGCTAGAGCCGAGGGCTCCTACGAGCAGTACGTC. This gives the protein CSARAEGSYEQYV.

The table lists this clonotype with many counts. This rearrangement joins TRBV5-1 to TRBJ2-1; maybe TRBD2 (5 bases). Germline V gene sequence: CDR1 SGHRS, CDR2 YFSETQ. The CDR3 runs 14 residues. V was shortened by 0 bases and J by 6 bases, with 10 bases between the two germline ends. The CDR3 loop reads CASSLGQLGNEQFF. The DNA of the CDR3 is TGCGCCAGCAGCTTGGGACAACTAGGCAATGAGCAGTTCTTC.

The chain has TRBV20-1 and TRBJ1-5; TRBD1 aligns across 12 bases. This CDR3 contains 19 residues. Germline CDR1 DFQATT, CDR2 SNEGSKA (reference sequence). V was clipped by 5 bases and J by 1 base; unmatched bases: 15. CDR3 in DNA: TGCAGTGCTGAACTGATCCGGGACAGGGGGCAATGGAGCAATCAGCCCCAGCATTTT. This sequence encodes CSAELIRDRGQWSNQPQHF.

As DNA, the CDR3 is TGTGCCAGCAGTTCCACACTAGCGGGTGGCGAGCAGTACTTC. It yields the protein CASSSTLAGGEQYF. This chain connects TRBV6-2 or TRBV6-3 to TRBJ2-7, with 9 bases lining up with TRBD2. Germline loops: CDR1 MNHEY, CDR2 SVGEGT. V lost 4 bases, J lost 6 bases, and 7 bases stayed unmatched. The CDR3 is made up of 14 amino acids.

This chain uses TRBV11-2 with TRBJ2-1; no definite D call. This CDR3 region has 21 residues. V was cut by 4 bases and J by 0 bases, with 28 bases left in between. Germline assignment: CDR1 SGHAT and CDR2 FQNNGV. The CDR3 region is CASSSMWNSAAGIYSYNEQFF. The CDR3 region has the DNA TGTGCCAGCAGCTCCATGTGGAACTCCGCGGCAGGCATATACTCCTACAATGAGCAGTTCTTC.

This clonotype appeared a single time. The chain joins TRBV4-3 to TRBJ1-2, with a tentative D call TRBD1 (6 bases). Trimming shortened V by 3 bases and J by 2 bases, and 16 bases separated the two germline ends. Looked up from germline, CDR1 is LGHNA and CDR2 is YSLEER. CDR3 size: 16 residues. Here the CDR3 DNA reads TGCGCCAGCAGCCACCTCGGACAGCAGCACAACTATGGCTACACCTTC. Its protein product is CASSHLGQQHNYGYTF.

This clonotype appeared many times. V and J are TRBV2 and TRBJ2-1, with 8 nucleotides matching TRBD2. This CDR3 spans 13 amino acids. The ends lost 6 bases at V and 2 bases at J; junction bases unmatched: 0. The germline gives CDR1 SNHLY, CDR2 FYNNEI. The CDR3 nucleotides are TGTGCCAGCAGCGGGGGGGCCTACAATGAGCAGTTCTTC. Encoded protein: CASSGGAYNEQFF.

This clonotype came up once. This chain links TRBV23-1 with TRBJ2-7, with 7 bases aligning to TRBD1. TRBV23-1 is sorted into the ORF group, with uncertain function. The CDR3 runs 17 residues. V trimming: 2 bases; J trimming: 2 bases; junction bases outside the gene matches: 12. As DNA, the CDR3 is TGCGCCAGCAGTCAACCCCAGAATTGGACAGGAACCTACGAGCAGTACTTC. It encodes CASSQPQNWTGTYEQYF.

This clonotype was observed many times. The CDR3 region has the DNA TGCAGCGTTGAAGATCACCCAGGGGTCCAACGAGAGACCCAGTACTTC. Its translation: CSVEDHPGVQRETQYF. V usage is TRBV29-1 and J usage is TRBJ2-5, with D possibly matching TRBD1 (6 bases). Germline V gives CDR1 SQVTM, CDR2 ANQGSEA. This CDR3 contains 16 residues. Trimming left V 0 bases short and J 4 bases short, with 18 bases between.